The rows below give T cell receptor beta chains drawn from one sample of a study of Ad26.COV2.S vaccination and SARS-CoV-2 variants. The method was immunoSEQ multiplex PCR; TCRdb's version includes in-frame clones alone and lacks a portion of them. The sample consists of about 350,000 clones, around 92% of them appearing once. The sequencing here drew on peripheral blood, taken after recovery from COVID-19. Source of these receptors: a human donor who had recovered from COVID-19. The CDR3 runs from the conserved cysteine through the conserved F or W. The D gene is left open where the match is weak. The size field is filled for only some rows; it gives once, few, many or a size class.

d_gene,j_gene,abundance,v_gene,CDR3aa,CDR3nt
.,TRBJ2-2,.,TRBV5-1,CASSVDGTGELFF,TGCGCCAGCAGCGTAGACGGCACCGGGGAGCTGTTTTTT
TRBD2,TRBJ2-1,.,TRBV6-1,CASSVTAGGPPYNEQFF,TGTGCCAGCAGTGTCACGGCGGGGGGGCCCCCCTACAATGAGCAGTTCTTC
TRBD2,TRBJ2-3,.,TRBV3-1/TRBV3-2,CASSHWTSTDTQYF,TGTGCCAGCAGCCATTGGACTAGTACAGATACGCAGTATTTT
TRBD2,TRBJ2-3,.,TRBV18,CASSPLAGATDTQYF,TGTGCCAGCTCACCACTAGCGGGGGCCACAGATACGCAGTATTTT
.,TRBJ1-2,.,TRBV16,CASSGELHGYTF,TGTGCCAGCAGTGGGGAGTTACATGGCTACACCTTC
.,TRBJ1-2,.,TRBV6-1,CASSDPGHKGVGYTF,TGTGCCAGCAGTGATCCGGGTCACAAAGGCGTTGGCTACACCTTC
TRBD2,TRBJ2-1,.,TRBV2,CASSGTSGPYNEQFF,TGTGCCAGCAGTGGGACTAGCGGACCTTACAATGAGCAGTTCTTC
.,TRBJ2-1,.,TRBV7-2,CASSFRDLRLYNEQFF,TGTGCCAGCAGCTTCCGGGACCTGCGCTTATACAATGAGCAGTTCTTC
.,TRBJ1-1,.,TRBV19,CASKWGNTEAFF,TGTGCCAGTAAATGGGGAAACACTGAAGCTTTCTTT
.,TRBJ2-7,.,TRBV4-3,CASSQDGISYEQYF,TGCGCCAGCAGCCAAGACGGGATCTCCTACGAGCAGTACTTC
TRBD1,TRBJ2-1,.,TRBV11-3,CASSGQGAINEQFF,TGTGCCAGCAGCGGACAGGGGGCGATCAATGAGCAGTTCTTC
.,TRBJ1-3,.,TRBV4-1,CASSQPTSGNTIYF,TGCGCCAGCAGCCAACCCACCTCTGGAAACACCATATATTTT
.,TRBJ2-2,.,TRBV12-3/TRBV12-4,CASTPRGAQELFF,TGTGCCAGCACCCCCCGGGGGGCCCAGGAGCTGTTTTTT
.,TRBJ2-3,.,TRBV19,CASSMRPSPDTQYF,TGTGCCAGTAGTATGCGGCCTAGCCCAGATACGCAGTATTTT
.,TRBJ2-1,.,TRBV2,CASRESYNEQFF,TGTGCCAGCAGGGAGTCCTACAATGAGCAGTTCTTC
TRBD1,TRBJ2-1,.,TRBV29-1,CSVGPPRGQIHPNEQFF,TGCAGCGTTGGGCCCCCTAGGGGGCAGATCCACCCCAATGAGCAGTTCTTC
TRBD2,TRBJ2-4,.,TRBV29-1,CSVEGISGGNIQYF,TGCAGCGTTGAAGGGATCAGCGGGGGGAACATTCAGTACTTC
TRBD1,TRBJ1-6,.,TRBV4-3,CASSPGQEPSPLHF,TGCGCCAGCAGCCCGGGACAGGAGCCCTCACCCCTCCACTTT
.,TRBJ2-3,.,TRBV21-1,CASSKGSEDTQYF,TGTGCCAGCAGCAAAGGATCTGAAGATACGCAGTATTTT
.,TRBJ1-5,.,TRBV19,CASSPERGAQPQHF,TGTGCCAGTAGTCCTGAGAGGGGTGCTCAGCCCCAGCATTTT
TRBD1,TRBJ1-1,.,TRBV19,CASLTGGKAFF,TGTGCCAGTCTAACAGGGGGAAAAGCTTTCTTT
TRBD1,TRBJ2-3,.,TRBV29-1,CSVDRGLTDTQYF,TGCAGCGTTGACAGGGGGCTCACAGATACGCAGTATTTT
TRBD1,TRBJ1-6,.,TRBV25-1,CASSITGQNNSPLHF,TGTGCCAGCAGCATTACGGGACAGAATAATTCACCCCTCCACTTT
.,TRBJ2-7,.,TRBV12-5,CASGLYHEQYF,TGTGCTAGTGGTTTGTACCACGAGCAGTACTTC
TRBD1,TRBJ1-2,.,TRBV12-5,CASAWDSQYGYTF,TGTGCTAGTGCCTGGGACAGTCAATATGGCTACACCTTC
TRBD1,TRBJ1-2,.,TRBV7-9,CASSLTGTANYGYTF,TGTGCCAGCAGTCTTACAGGGACAGCTAACTATGGCTACACCTTC
.,TRBJ2-1,.,TRBV7-2,CASSLVRGALRNEQFF,TGTGCCAGCAGCTTAGTACGCGGGGCCCTTAGAAATGAGCAGTTCTTC
.,TRBJ1-6,.,TRBV11-2,CASSLDLGGFNNSPLHF,TGTGCCAGCAGCTTAGATCTAGGGGGGTTTAATAATTCACCCCTCCACTTT
TRBD2,TRBJ2-1,.,TRBV5-6,CASSLGLAGSYNEQFF,TGTGCCAGCAGCTTGGGACTAGCGGGGTCATACAATGAGCAGTTCTTC
.,TRBJ2-1,.,TRBV15,CATSKPWGYNEQFF,TGTGCCACCAGCAAACCTTGGGGTTACAATGAGCAGTTCTTC
.,TRBJ2-3,.,TRBV6-2/TRBV6-3,CASSVIGGDTQYF,TGTGCCAGCAGTGTGATAGGCGGAGATACGCAGTATTTT
TRBD2,TRBJ2-7,.,TRBV19,CASSPGGAREQYF,TGTGCCAGTAGTCCCGGGGGGGCGAGAGAGCAGTACTTC
.,TRBJ2-7,.,TRBV2,CASSLRVIGTYEQYF,TGTGCCAGCAGTCTTAGGGTTATAGGGACCTACGAGCAGTACTTC
TRBD1,TRBJ2-7,.,TRBV2,CASSWDRVRYEQYF,TGTGCCAGCAGTTGGGACAGGGTTAGGTACGAGCAGTACTTC
.,TRBJ1-2,.,TRBV27,CASSLGPGGGNYGYTF,TGTGCCAGCAGTTTGGGGCCCGGGGGAGGAAACTATGGCTACACCTTC
.,TRBJ2-1,.,TRBV11-2,CASSSAPADNEQFF,TGTGCCAGCAGCTCAGCTCCCGCCGACAATGAGCAGTTCTTC
.,TRBJ2-7,.,TRBV6-6,CASSYDDYEQYF,TGTGCCAGCAGTTACGATGACTACGAGCAGTACTTC
.,TRBJ2-7,.,TRBV11-2,CASSLGRSPSIYEQYF,TGTGCCAGCAGCTTGGGGAGGTCCCCCTCCATCTACGAGCAGTACTTC
.,TRBJ2-1,.,TRBV15,CATSRDWNEQFF,TGTGCCACCAGCAGGGATTGGAATGAGCAGTTCTTC
.,TRBJ2-5,.,TRBV6-6,CASSPREAQYF,TGTGCCAGCAGTCCTCGGGAAGCCCAGTACTTC
TRBD1,TRBJ2-3,once,TRBV4-1,CASSQALSGQGRGDDTQYF,TGCGCCAGCAGCCAAGCCCTCTCCGGACAGGGAAGGGGGGATGATACGCAGTATTTT
.,TRBJ2-7,.,TRBV4-1,CASSQGRNEQYF,TGCGCCAGCAGCCAGGGTAGAAACGAGCAGTACTTC
TRBD2,TRBJ2-5,.,TRBV27,CASSLSRAGGRETQYF,TGTGCCAGCAGTTTAAGTCGAGCGGGGGGGCGGGAGACCCAGTACTTC
.,TRBJ1-3,.,TRBV10-3,CAISGTRASSGNTIYF,TGTGCCATCAGTGGGACCCGCGCGAGCTCTGGAAACACCATATATTTT
.,TRBJ1-2,.,TRBV28,CASSQEANYGYTF,TGTGCCAGCAGTCAGGAAGCTAACTATGGCTACACCTTC
TRBD1,TRBJ2-7,.,TRBV6-5,CASSSGTGTYEQYF,TGTGCCAGCAGCTCCGGGACAGGGACCTACGAGCAGTACTTC
.,TRBJ2-2,.,TRBV9,CASAKTGNTGELFF,TGTGCCAGCGCCAAAACAGGGAACACCGGGGAGCTGTTTTTT
.,TRBJ1-1,.,TRBV15,CATSREPGVRTEAFF,TGTGCCACCAGCAGAGAGCCAGGGGTAAGAACTGAAGCTTTCTTT
.,TRBJ1-1,.,TRBV11-1,CASSSYVGHPEAFF,TGTGCCAGCAGCTCCTACGTAGGACACCCTGAAGCTTTCTTT
TRBD2,TRBJ2-2,.,TRBV27,CASSGLAGSGELFF,TGTGCCAGCAGCGGACTAGCGGGGTCCGGGGAGCTGTTTTTT
TRBD1,TRBJ1-2,.,TRBV7-2,CASSGTGTGSANYGYTF,TGTGCCAGCAGCGGGACAGGGACAGGCTCCGCTAACTATGGCTACACCTTC
.,TRBJ1-1,.,TRBV27,CASSRGSSNTEAFF,TGTGCCAGCAGTCGAGGATCCAGTAACACTGAAGCTTTCTTT
.,TRBJ2-3,.,TRBV10-3,CAISESLSTSTDTQYF,TGTGCCATCAGTGAGTCTCTGTCTACTAGCACAGATACGCAGTATTTT
TRBD2,TRBJ2-5,.,TRBV4-1,CASSPIGTSETQYF,TGCGCCAGCAGCCCCATAGGGACTAGTGAGACCCAGTACTTC
.,TRBJ1-2,.,TRBV5-6,CASSLEGGGHGYTF,TGTGCCAGCAGCCTGGAAGGGGGAGGCCATGGCTACACCTTC
.,TRBJ2-2,.,TRBV5-1,CASRRQPSNTGELFF,TGCGCCAGCAGACGACAGCCTTCGAACACCGGGGAGCTGTTTTTT
.,TRBJ1-2,.,TRBV21-1,CASSLRQGVGTF,TGTGCCAGCAGCCTTCGACAGGGGGTTGGGACCTTC